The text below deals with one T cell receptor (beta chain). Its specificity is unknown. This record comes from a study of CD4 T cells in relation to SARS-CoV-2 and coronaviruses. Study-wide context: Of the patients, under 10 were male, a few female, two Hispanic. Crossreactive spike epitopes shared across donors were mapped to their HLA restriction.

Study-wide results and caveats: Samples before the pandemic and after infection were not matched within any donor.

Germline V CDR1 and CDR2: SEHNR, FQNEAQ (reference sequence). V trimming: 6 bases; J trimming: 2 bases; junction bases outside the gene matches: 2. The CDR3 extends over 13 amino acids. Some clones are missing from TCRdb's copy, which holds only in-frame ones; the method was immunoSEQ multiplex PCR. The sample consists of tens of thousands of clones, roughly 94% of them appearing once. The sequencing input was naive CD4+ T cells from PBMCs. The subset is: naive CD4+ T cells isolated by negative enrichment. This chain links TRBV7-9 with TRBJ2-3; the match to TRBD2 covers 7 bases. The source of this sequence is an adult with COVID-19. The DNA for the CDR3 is TGTGCCAGCAGTCTAGCGGACACAGATACGCAGTATTTT. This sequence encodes CASSLADTDTQYF.